A selection of T cell receptor beta chains follows, all from one sample in a study of PD-L1 blockade in urothelial cancer. Method: immunoSEQ multiplex PCR; TCRdb's copy keeps in-frame clones and lacks some. The top ten hold approximately 4% of the sample, which has some 52,000 clones, roughly 80% seen once. The specimen comprised PBMCs, sampled around atezolizumab (anti-PD-L1) treatment. The receptor set was obtained from a man in his 70s with urothelial cancer. Both conserved end residues are trimmed from each CDR3. D genes are given only for firm matches. Size is stated for part of the rows, as once, few or many counts, or as a class when the clone is expanded.

V: TRBV14
J: TRBJ2-3
size: few
D: NA
CDR3: ASSQDFSRGTDTQY

V: TRBV10-3
J: TRBJ2-3
size: NA
D: NA
CDR3: AISESGDTQY

V: TRBV6-1
J: TRBJ2-1
size: few
D: NA
CDR3: ASSEAGETRQF

V: TRBV15
J: TRBJ1-6
size: once
D: TRBD1
CDR3: ATTGARSYNSPLH

V: TRBV28
J: TRBJ2-1
size: NA
D: TRBD1
CDR3: ASSSDRGWNEQF

V: TRBV7-8
J: TRBJ2-5
size: NA
D: NA
CDR3: ASSLYTAQETQY

V: TRBV7-8
J: TRBJ1-2
size: NA
D: TRBD1
CDR3: ASSLEHEGAGYGYT

V: TRBV6-6
J: TRBJ2-7
size: NA
D: TRBD1
CDR3: ASSSGQGSSYEQY

V: TRBV28
J: TRBJ1-5
size: NA
D: NA
CDR3: ASSPIDRTDQPQH

V: TRBV12-2
J: TRBJ2-1
size: NA
D: NA
CDR3: ASRLARGQLHNEQF

V: TRBV12-5
J: TRBJ2-2
size: NA
D: TRBD2
CDR3: ASGSGAGGVGELF

V: TRBV7-9
J: TRBJ2-5
size: NA
D: TRBD2
CDR3: ASSSGLAGVQETQY

V: TRBV11-2
J: TRBJ2-1
size: NA
D: NA
CDR3: ASSFDRSTYNEQF

V: TRBV27
J: TRBJ1-1
size: NA
D: TRBD1
CDR3: ASSLGTAVNTEAF

V: TRBV11-3
J: TRBJ2-7
size: NA
D: NA
CDR3: ASSTRDKPYEQY

V: TRBV6-5
J: TRBJ2-7
size: NA
D: TRBD1
CDR3: ASSYYSGTGGTEQY

V: TRBV9
J: TRBJ1-1
size: NA
D: NA
CDR3: ASSPRSNTEAF

V: TRBV7-2
J: TRBJ2-1
size: NA
D: TRBD1
CDR3: ASSQFVTGGINEQF

V: TRBV11-3
J: TRBJ2-1
size: few
D: NA
CDR3: ASSLAAGYTYNEQF

V: TRBV11-2
J: TRBJ2-7
size: once
D: NA
CDR3: ASSLGLRYEQY

V: TRBV11-3
J: TRBJ2-7
size: NA
D: NA
CDR3: ASSLEARFPSYEQY

V: TRBV5-1
J: TRBJ2-1
size: NA
D: NA
CDR3: ASSLTGPRNEQF

V: TRBV10-3
J: TRBJ2-7
size: NA
D: TRBD1
CDR3: AIRTGAQARNEQY

V: TRBV25-1
J: TRBJ2-7
size: NA
D: TRBD1
CDR3: ASSWTGDEQY

V: TRBV28
J: TRBJ2-7
size: NA
D: TRBD2
CDR3: ASSLTSGSPSYEQY

V: TRBV28
J: TRBJ1-1
size: NA
D: NA
CDR3: ASSPIDRWNTEAF

V: TRBV11-1
J: TRBJ1-3
size: NA
D: NA
CDR3: ASSLVASSGNTIY

V: TRBV4-1
J: TRBJ2-3
size: NA
D: NA
CDR3: ASSQDFAGARGLDTQY

V: TRBV19
J: TRBJ1-1
size: NA
D: NA
CDR3: ASSQQMVTEAF

V: TRBV5-1
J: TRBJ2-7
size: once
D: NA
CDR3: ASSLYPDSYEQY

V: TRBV5-5
J: TRBJ2-7
size: NA
D: NA
CDR3: ASTPVSVSYEQY

V: TRBV9
J: TRBJ1-2
size: few
D: TRBD1
CDR3: ASSAGQGAADGYT

V: TRBV4-1
J: TRBJ2-7
size: NA
D: NA
CDR3: ASSQEGRDNTYEQY

V: TRBV6-5
J: TRBJ1-1
size: NA
D: TRBD1
CDR3: ASRGGHLNTEAF

V: TRBV10-3
J: TRBJ2-1
size: NA
D: TRBD2
CDR3: AISESTSGYYNEQF

V: TRBV11-2
J: TRBJ2-7
size: NA
D: TRBD2
CDR3: ASSLVTSGPHYEQY

V: TRBV29-1
J: TRBJ2-1
size: NA
D: NA
CDR3: SASTGITSYNEQF

V: TRBV7-3
J: TRBJ2-1
size: NA
D: NA
CDR3: ASSLRGPYNEQF